The entry below gives a single T cell receptor beta chain sequence along with its context. Method: immunoSEQ multiplex PCR; TCRdb's copy keeps in-frame clones and lacks some. Here the sample spans roughly 13,000 clones, around 80% being singletons. The source of the sample is a study of technical replicates of blood from several donors. J gave up 7 bases and V 5 bases, and 12 bases lay outside the gene matches. Germline values: CDR1 SGHDN, CDR2 FVKESK. The CDR3 is 16 residues long. The TCR sequence derives from a human donor in good health. The sequenced sample was PBMCs. V and J are TRBV14 and TRBJ2-7; 12 bases fit TRBD2. CDR3 nucleotides: TGTGCCAGCAGCGATTCGACTAGCGGGGGCCCAGAAGAGCAGTACTTC. Amino acids: CASSDSTSGGPEEQYF.